These T cell receptor beta chains were read from a single sample in a study of cytomegalovirus exposure and HLA in healthy donors. The repertoire was sequenced with immunoSEQ multiplex PCR; TCRdb's copy has only in-frame clones and lacks some. Among just over 200,000 clones listed, 65% to 85% were seen once. The source material was PBMCs. The receptor set was obtained from a man aged 45-65 years in good health and CMV-seronegative. Each CDR3 is given with its conserved first and last residue. A D gene is named only where the DNA matches it firmly.

v_call	d_call	j_call	cdr3_nt	cdr3_aa
TRBV6-6	TRBD2	TRBJ2-5	TGTGCCAGCAGGGCCTTAGCGGGAGGGGAGACCCAGTACTTC	CASRALAGGETQYF
TRBV28	-	TRBJ2-5	TGTGCCAGCAGTTTATGGAAGGGGACTCTTGAGACCCAGTACTTC	CASSLWKGTLETQYF
TRBV5-4	-	TRBJ2-5	TGTGCCAGCAGCTTGGATATGAGGTTGGAGACCCAGTACTTC	CASSLDMRLETQYF
TRBV27	TRBD2	TRBJ2-1	TGTGCCAGCAGCCGGACTAGCGGGAGCTACAATGAGCAGTTCTTC	CASSRTSGSYNEQFF
TRBV30	-	TRBJ1-5	TGTGCCTGGAGCCCTTTGGCATCTAATCAGCCCCAGCATTTT	CAWSPLASNQPQHF
TRBV11-2	TRBD1	TRBJ2-7	TGTGCCAGCAGCTTTCCTGGACAGGGGGCGCGTGAGCAGTACTTC	CASSFPGQGAREQYF
TRBV29-1	TRBD1	TRBJ1-2	TGCAGCGTTACGACAGGGGTGGTGGGTGGCTACACCTTC	CSVTTGVVGGYTF
TRBV29-1	-	TRBJ2-5	TGCAGCGTTGACTTCGGAGTTATGAAGACCCAGTACTTC	CSVDFGVMKTQYF
TRBV7-9	-	TRBJ1-5	TGTGCCAGCAGCTTAGATGGGGCCCGTAGCAATCAGCCCCAGCATTTT	CASSLDGARSNQPQHF
TRBV5-5	TRBD1	TRBJ2-1	TGTGCCAGCAGCGAATCCCCAGGGGGCCTGCGAAATGGGCAGTTCTTC	CASSESPGGLRNGQFF
TRBV6-5	-	TRBJ2-2	TGTGCCAGCAGTTTTTTCGCGAACACCGGGGAGCTGTTTTTT	CASSFFANTGELFF
TRBV27	-	TRBJ2-7	TGTGCCAGCAGTTTAAGGGTTACAGGCTACGAGCAGTACTTC	CASSLRVTGYEQYF
TRBV7-9	-	TRBJ2-1	TGTGCCAGCAGCCGCCCGGGCAATGAGCAGTTCTTC	CASSRPGNEQFF
TRBV7-2	-	TRBJ2-4	TGTGCCAGCAGCTTAAAACCATCAGGGGTGAGGAACATTCAGTACTTC	CASSLKPSGVRNIQYF
TRBV7-2	TRBD2	TRBJ2-3	TGTGCCAGCAGCTTAGACGGAGCGGGAGGTGGCGCAGATACGCAGTATTTT	CASSLDGAGGGADTQYF